This T cell receptor (beta chain) comes out of a study of cytomegalovirus exposure and HLA in healthy donors. Healthy bone marrow donors supplied every sample. PCR involved 60 Vbeta and 13 Jbeta primers. Generated by immunoSEQ multiplex PCR, the TCRdb table keeps only in-frame clones and is missing some. The data show over 70,000 clones, roughly three quarters seen once. This TCR came from a woman aged 45-65 years in good health and CMV-seropositive. Sequencing was performed on PBMCs.

CDR3 coding DNA: TGTGCCAGTAGTAAAGTTCGGGGCAGGGGGACCTGGAACTATGGCTACACCTTC. This encodes CASSKVRGRGTWNYGYTF. The V call is TRBV19, the J call TRBJ1-2, with 7 bases lining up with TRBD1. V was clipped by 4 bases and J by 2 bases; unmatched bases: 16. This CDR3 contains 18 residues. CDR1 is LNHDA, CDR2 SQIVND, per germline (reference sequence). Full variable domain (outside the CDR3, taken from reference TRBV19 and TRBJ1-2): DGGITQSPKYLFRKEGQNVTLSCEQNLNHDAMYWYRQDPGQGLRLIYYSQIVNDFQKGDIAEGYSVSREKKESFPLTVTSAQKNPTAFYLCASSKVRGRGTWNYGYTFGSGTRLTVV.